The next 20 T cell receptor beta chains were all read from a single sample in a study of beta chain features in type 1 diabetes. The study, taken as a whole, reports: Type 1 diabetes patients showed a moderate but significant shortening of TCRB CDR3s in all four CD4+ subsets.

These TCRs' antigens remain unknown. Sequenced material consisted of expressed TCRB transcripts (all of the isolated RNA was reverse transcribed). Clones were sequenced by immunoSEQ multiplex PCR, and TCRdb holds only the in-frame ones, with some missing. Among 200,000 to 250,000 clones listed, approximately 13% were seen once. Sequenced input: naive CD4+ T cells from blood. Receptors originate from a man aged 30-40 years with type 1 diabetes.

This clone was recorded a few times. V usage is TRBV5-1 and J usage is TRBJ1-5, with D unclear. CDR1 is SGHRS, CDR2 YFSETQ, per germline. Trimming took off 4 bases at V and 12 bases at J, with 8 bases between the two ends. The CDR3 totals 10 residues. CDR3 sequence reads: CASSQEDQHF. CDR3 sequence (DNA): TGCGCCAGCAGCCAGGAGGACCAGCATTTT. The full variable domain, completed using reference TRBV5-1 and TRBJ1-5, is KAGVTQTPRYLIKTRGQQVTLSCSPISGHRSVSWYQQTPGQGLQFLFEYFSETQRNKGNFPGRFSGRQFSNSRSEMNVSTLELGDSALYLCASSQEDQHFGDGTRLSIL.

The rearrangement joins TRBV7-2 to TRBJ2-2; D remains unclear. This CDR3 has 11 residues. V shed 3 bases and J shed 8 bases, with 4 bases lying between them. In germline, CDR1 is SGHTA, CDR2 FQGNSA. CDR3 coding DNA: TGTGCCAGCAGCTTGGCTGGGGAGCTGTTTTTT. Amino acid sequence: CASSLAGELFF.

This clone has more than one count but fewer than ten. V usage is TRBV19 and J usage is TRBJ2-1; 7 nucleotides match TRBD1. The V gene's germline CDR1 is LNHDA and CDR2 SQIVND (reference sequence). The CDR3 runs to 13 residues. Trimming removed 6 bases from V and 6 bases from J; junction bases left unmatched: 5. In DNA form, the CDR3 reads TGTGCCAGTAGGACACAGGGGTTCAATGAGCAGTTCTTC. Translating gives CASRTQGFNEQFF. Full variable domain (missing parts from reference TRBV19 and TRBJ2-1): DGGITQSPKYLFRKEGQNVTLSCEQNLNHDAMYWYRQDPGQGLRLIYYSQIVNDFQKGDIAEGYSVSREKKESFPLTVTSAQKNPTAFYLCASRTQGFNEQFFGPGTRLTVL.

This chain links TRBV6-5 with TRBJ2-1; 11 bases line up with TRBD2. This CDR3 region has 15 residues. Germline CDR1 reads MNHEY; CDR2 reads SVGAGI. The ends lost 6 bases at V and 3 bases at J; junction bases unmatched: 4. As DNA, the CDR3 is TGTGCCAGCAGGAAAGGGACTAGCGGCTACAATGAGCAGTTCTTC. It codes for CASRKGTSGYNEQFF.

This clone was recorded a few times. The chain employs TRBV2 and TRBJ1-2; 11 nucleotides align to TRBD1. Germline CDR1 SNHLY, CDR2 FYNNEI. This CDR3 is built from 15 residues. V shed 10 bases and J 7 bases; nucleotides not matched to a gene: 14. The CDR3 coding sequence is TGTGCCACCGTCGGGACAGGGGGGCCCGCTGGTGGCTACACCTTC. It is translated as CATVGTGGPAGGYTF.

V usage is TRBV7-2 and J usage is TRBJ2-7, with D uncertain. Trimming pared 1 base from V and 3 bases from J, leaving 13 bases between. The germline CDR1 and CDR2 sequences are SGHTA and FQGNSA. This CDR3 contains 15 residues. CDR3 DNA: TGTGCCAGCAGCTTAGGTCCCCTAACTCGCTACGAGCAGTACTTC. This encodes CASSLGPLTRYEQYF.

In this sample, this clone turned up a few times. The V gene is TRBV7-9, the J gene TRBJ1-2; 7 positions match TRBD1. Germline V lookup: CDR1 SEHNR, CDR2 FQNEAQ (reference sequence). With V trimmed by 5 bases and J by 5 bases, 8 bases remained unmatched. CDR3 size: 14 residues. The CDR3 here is CASSPDRERYGYTF. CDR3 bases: TGTGCCAGCAGCCCCGACAGGGAGCGGTATGGCTACACCTTC.

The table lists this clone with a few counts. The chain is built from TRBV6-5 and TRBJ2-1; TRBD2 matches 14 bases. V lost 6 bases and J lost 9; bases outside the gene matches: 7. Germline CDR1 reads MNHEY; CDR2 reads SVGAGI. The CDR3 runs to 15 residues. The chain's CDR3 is CASRPGTSGSVEQFF. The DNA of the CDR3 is TGTGCCAGCAGGCCCGGGACTAGCGGGAGTGTTGAGCAGTTCTTC.

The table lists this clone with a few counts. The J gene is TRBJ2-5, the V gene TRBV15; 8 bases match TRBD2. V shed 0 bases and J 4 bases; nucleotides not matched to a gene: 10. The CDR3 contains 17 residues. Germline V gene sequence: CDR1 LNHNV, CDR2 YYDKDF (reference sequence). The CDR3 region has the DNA TGTGCCACCAGCAGAGATAGCAGCGGGGGACGGGGAGAGACCCAGTACTTC. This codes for CATSRDSSGGRGETQYF.

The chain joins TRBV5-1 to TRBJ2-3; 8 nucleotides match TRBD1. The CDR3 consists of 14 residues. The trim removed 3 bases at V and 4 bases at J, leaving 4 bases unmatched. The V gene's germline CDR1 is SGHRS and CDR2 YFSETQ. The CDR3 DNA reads TGCGCCAGCAGCTCGGACAGGGTGCCAGATACGCAGTATTTT. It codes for CASSSDRVPDTQYF. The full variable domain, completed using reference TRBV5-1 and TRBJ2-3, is KAGVTQTPRYLIKTRGQQVTLSCSPISGHRSVSWYQQTPGQGLQFLFEYFSETQRNKGNFPGRFSGRQFSNSRSEMNVSTLELGDSALYLCASSSDRVPDTQYFGPGTRLTVL.

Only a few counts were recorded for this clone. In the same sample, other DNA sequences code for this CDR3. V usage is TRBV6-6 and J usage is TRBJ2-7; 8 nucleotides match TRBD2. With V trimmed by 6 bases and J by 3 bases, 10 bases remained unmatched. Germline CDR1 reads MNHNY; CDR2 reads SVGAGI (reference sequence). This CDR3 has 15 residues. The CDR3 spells CASSSPGLADYEQYF. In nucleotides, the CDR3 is TGTGCCAGCAGCTCCCCCGGACTAGCAGACTACGAGCAGTACTTC.

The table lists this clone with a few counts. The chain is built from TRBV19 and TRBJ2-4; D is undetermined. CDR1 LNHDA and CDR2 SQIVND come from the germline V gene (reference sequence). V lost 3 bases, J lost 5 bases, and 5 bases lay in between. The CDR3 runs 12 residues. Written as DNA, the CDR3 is TGTGCCAGTAGTATCGGAGAAAACATTCAGTACTTC. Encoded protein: CASSIGENIQYF.

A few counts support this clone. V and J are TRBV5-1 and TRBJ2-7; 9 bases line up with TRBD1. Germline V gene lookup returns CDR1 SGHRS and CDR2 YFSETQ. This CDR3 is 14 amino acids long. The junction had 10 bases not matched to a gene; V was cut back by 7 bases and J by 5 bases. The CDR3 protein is CASSKPGQGNEQYF. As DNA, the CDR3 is TGCGCCAGCTCTAAGCCGGGACAGGGCAACGAGCAGTACTTC.

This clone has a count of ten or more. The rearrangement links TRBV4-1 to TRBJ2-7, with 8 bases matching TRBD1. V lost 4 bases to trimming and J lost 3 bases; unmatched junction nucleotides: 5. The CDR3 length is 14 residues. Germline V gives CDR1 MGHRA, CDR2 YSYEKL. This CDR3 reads CASSRQGLGYEQYF. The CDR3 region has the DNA TGCGCCAGCAGCCGACAGGGGCTGGGCTACGAGCAGTACTTC.

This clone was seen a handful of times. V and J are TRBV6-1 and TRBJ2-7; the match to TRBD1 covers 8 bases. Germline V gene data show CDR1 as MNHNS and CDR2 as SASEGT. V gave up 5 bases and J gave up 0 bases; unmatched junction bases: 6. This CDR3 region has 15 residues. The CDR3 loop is CASSPLDRDSYEQYF. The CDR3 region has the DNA TGTGCCAGCAGTCCCTTGGACAGGGACTCCTACGAGCAGTACTTC.

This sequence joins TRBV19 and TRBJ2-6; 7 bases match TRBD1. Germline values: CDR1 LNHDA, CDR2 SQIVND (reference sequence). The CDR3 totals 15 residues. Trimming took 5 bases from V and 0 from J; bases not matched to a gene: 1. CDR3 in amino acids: CASSPGGSGANVLTF. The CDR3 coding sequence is TGTGCCAGTAGTCCAGGGGGCTCTGGGGCCAACGTCCTGACTTTC.

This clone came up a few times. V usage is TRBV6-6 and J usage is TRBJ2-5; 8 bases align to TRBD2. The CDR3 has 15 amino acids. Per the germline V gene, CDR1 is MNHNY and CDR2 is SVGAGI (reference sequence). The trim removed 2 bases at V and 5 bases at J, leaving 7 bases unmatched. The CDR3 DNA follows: TGTGCCAGCAGTTACGCCGGGGGGGCGGACGAGACCCAGTACTTC. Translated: CASSYAGGADETQYF.

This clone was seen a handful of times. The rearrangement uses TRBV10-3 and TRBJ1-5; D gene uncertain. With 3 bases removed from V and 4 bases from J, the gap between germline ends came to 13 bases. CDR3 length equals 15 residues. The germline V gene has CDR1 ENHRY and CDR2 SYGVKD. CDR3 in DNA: TGTGCCATCAGTGACGGTCCTCTCGGTAATCAGCCCCAGCATTTT. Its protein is CAISDGPLGNQPQHF.

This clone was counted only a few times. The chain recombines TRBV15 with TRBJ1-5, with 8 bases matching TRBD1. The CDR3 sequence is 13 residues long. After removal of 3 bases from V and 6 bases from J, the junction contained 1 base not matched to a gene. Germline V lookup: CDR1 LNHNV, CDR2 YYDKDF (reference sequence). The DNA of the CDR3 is TGTGCCACCAGCAGCGGACAGGGTCAGCCCCAGCATTTT. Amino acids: CATSSGQGQPQHF.

The CDR3 nucleotides are TGTGCCAGCAGCTTAAATTGGGCCGAGCAGTTCTTC. Translated, it gives CASSLNWAEQFF. V is TRBV7-6 and J is TRBJ2-1; D is undetermined. Trimming cost V 2 bases and J 10 bases, with 9 bases left between them. Germline values: CDR1 SGHVS, CDR2 FNYEAQ. The CDR3 totals 12 residues. The full variable domain, rest sourced from reference TRBV7-6 and TRBJ2-1, is GAGVSQSPRYKVTKRGQDVALRCDPISGHVSLYWYRQALGQGPEFLTYFNYEAQQDKSGLPNDRFSAERPEGSISTLTIQRTEQRDSAMYRCASSLNWAEQFFGPGTRLTVL.